This T cell receptor (beta chain) emerged from a study of shared clonotypes between healthy human individuals. At the level of the study: Three plates were used per donor for CD4 naive, three for CD4 memory, two for CD8 naive and one for CD8 memory.

Clones were sequenced by immunoSEQ multiplex PCR, and TCRdb holds only the in-frame ones, with some missing. This sample carries a few million clones, approximately 92% of them seen once, and the ten largest clones take roughly 0.14%. The TCR sequence derives from a man between 18 and 35 years old in good health. The sample comprised naive CD4+ T cells sorted from blood. Subset specified: CD45RA+ positively selected.

The CDR3 loop reads CASSLGFREDGYTF. CDR3 in DNA: TGTGCCAGCAGCTTGGGGTTCAGGGAGGATGGCTACACCTTC. The chain carries TRBV5-6 and TRBJ1-2, with a tentative D call TRBD1 (5 bases). The CDR3 is 14 amino acids. The V end was cut by 0 bases, the J end by 6 bases, with 12 bases between. CDR1 and CDR2 (germline): SGHDT, YYEEEE.